This T cell receptor (beta chain) was observed in a study of blood T cells in healthy people across ages. Notes on the study in general: It was the long-lived donors that had more naive CD4+ cells and higher diversity than aged donors.

Germline values: CDR1 SQVTM, CDR2 ANQGSEA. The CDR3 spans 13 residues. The trim removed 6 bases at V and 4 bases at J, leaving 7 bases unmatched. A word on this clonotype: Its antigen is not identified.

It was with a sample-barcoded 5' primer and a J-beta primer mix that a second PCR of roughly 7 to 12 cycles was run. TCRdb recomputed calls from the 5' RACE reads with MiXCR, one row per CDR3 protein. Of roughly 680,000 distinct CDR3 sequences detected, about 21% appear once; the ten largest clones hold roughly 3.4%. This sequence joins TRBV29-1 and TRBJ1-2; 8 bases agree with TRBD1. This clonotype was sampled from a man between 65 and 85 years old in good health. Sequencing was done on a sample of blood. The DNA for the CDR3 is TGCAGCGTCTGGACAGGGTTTGTCTATGGCTACACCTTC. Residues: CSVWTGFVYGYTF.